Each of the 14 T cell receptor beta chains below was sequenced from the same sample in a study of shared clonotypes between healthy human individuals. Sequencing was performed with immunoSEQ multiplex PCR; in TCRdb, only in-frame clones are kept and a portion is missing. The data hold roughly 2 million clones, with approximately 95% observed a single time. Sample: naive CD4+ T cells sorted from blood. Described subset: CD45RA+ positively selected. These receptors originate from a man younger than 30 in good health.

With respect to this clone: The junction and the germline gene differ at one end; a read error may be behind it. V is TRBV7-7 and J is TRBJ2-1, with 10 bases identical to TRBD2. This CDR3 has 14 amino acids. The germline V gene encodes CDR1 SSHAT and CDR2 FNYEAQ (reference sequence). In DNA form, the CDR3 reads TGTGCTAGCAGCTTAGACGCTAGCGGGGGTGAGCAGTTCTTC. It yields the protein CASSLDASGGEQFF.

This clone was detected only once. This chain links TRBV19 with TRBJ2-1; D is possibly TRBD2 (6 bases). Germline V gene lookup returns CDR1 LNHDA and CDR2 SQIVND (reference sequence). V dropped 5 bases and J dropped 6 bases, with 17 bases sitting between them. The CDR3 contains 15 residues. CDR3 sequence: CASSLRELGGNEQFF. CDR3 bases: TGTGCCAGTAGTTTACGGGAGTTGGGAGGCAATGAGCAGTTCTTC.

The CDR3 here is CAGRDLTYEQYF. The CDR3 nucleotides read TGTGCCGGACGGGACCTTACCTACGAGCAGTACTTC. V usage is TRBV30 and J usage is TRBJ2-5; D could derive from TRBD1 or TRBD2 (5 bases each). The DNA end lines up better with TRBJ2-7; the J call may be wrong. This CDR3 is built from 12 residues. The germline gives CDR1 GTSNPN, CDR2 SVGIG (reference sequence).

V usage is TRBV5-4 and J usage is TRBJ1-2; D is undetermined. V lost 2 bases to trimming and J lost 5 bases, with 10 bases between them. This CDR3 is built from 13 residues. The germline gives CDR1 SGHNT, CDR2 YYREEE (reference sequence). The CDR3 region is CASSLESYYGYTF. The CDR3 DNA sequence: TGTGCCAGCAGCTTAGAATCGTATTATGGCTACACCTTC.

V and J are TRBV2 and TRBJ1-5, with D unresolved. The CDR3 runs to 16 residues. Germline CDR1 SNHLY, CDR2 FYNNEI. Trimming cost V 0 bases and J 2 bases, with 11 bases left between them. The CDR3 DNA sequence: TGTGCCAGCAGTGAAGCAGACACGGGAGGCAATCAGCCCCAGCATTTT. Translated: CASSEADTGGNQPQHF. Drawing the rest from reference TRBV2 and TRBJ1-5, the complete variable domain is EPEVTQTPSHQVTQMGQEVILRCVPISNHLYFYWYRQILGQKVEFLVSFYNNEISEKSEIFDDQFSVERPDGSNFTLKIRSTKLEDSAMYFCASSEADTGGNQPQHFGDGTRLSIL.

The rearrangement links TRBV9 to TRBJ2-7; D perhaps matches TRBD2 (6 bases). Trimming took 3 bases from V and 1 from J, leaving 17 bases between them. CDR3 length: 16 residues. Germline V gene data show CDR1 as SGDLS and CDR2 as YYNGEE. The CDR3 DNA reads TGTGCCAGCAGCGAACGTAATGGAGGGTCGTCCTACGAGCAGTACTTC. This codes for CASSERNGGSSYEQYF.

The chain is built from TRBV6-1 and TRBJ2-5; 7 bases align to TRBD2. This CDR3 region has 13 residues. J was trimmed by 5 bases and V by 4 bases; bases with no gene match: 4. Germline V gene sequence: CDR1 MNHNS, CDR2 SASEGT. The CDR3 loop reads CASSGTGGETQYF. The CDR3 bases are TGTGCCAGCAGTGGCACCGGGGGGGAGACCCAGTACTTC.

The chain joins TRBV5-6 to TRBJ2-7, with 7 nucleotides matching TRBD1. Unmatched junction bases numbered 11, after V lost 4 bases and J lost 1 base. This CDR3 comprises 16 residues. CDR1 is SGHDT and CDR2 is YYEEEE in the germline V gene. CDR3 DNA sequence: TGTGCCAGCAGCCACGATGGGACAGTTTTTTCCTACGAGCAGTACTTC. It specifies CASSHDGTVFSYEQYF.

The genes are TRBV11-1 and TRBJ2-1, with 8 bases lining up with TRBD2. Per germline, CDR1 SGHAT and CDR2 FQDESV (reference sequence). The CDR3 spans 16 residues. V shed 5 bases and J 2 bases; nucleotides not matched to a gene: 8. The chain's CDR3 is CASSPGGARAYNEQFF. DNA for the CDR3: TGTGCCAGCAGCCCCGGGGGGGCCAGGGCCTACAATGAGCAGTTCTTC.

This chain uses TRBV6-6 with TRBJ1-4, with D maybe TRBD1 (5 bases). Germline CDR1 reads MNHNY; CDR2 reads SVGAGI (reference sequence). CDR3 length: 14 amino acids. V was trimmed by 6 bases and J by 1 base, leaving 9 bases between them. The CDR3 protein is CASRAGGTNEKLFF. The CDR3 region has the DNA TGTGCCAGCAGGGCGGGGGGAACTAATGAAAAACTGTTTTTT.

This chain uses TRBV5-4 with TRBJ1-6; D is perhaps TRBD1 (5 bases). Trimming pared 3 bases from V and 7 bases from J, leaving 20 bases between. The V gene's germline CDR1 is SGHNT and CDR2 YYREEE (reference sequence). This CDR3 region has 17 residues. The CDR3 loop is CASSSFPPGLTNSPLHF. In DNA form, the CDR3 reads TGTGCCAGCAGCTCCTTCCCCCCGGGACTTACAAATTCACCCCTCCACTTT. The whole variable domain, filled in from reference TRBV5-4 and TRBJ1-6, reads ETGVTQSPTHLIKTRGQQVTLRCSSQSGHNTVSWYQQALGQGPQFIFQYYREEENGRGNFPPRFSGLQFPNYSSELNVNALELDDSALYLCASSSFPPGLTNSPLHFGNGTRLTVT.

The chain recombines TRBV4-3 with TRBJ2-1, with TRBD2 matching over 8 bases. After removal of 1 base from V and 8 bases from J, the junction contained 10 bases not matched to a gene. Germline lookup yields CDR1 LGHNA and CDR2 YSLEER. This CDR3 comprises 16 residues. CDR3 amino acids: CASSQVASGPIYEQFF. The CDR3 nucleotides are TGCGCCAGCAGCCAAGTGGCTAGCGGGCCTATATATGAGCAGTTCTTC.

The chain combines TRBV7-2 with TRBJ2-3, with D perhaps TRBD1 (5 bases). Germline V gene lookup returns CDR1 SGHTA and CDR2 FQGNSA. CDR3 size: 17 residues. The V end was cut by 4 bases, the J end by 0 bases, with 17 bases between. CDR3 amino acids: CASSWLIQVSSTDTQYF. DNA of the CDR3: TGTGCCAGCAGCTGGTTAATACAGGTTTCTAGCACAGATACGCAGTATTTT. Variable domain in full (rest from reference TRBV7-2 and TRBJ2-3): GAGVSQSPSNKVTEKGKDVELRCDPISGHTALYWYRQSLGQGLEFLIYFQGNSAPDKSGLPSDRFSAERTGGSVSTLTIQRTQQEDSAVYLCASSWLIQVSSTDTQYFGPGTRLTVL.

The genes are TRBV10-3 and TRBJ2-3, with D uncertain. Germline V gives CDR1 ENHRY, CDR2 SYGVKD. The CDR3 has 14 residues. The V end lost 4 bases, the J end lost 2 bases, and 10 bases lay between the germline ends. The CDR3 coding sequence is TGTGCCATCAGTGTAGTGGAGAACACAGATACGCAGTATTTT. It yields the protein CAISVVENTDTQYF.